Sequencing of this T cell receptor (beta chain) was carried out in a study of cytomegalovirus exposure and HLA in healthy donors. Researchers ran the PCR with 60 Vbeta and 13 Jbeta primers. Sequencing used immunoSEQ multiplex PCR; TCRdb keeps in-frame clones, though not all of them. The top ten hold approximately 1.2% of the sample, which has roughly 180,000 clones, 65% to 90% seen once. This CDR3 contains 12 residues. With 4 bases removed from V and 2 bases from J, the gap between germline ends came to 9 bases. Germline V gene data show CDR1 as SQVTM and CDR2 as ANQGSEA. Sequencing was done on a sample of PBMCs. The TCR originated in a girl aged 2-10 years in good health and CMV-seropositive. The chain joins TRBV29-1 to TRBJ2-7; D call uncertain. Here the CDR3 reads CSVGAATYEQYF. In DNA, the CDR3 is TGCAGCGTTGGCGCGGCAACCTACGAGCAGTACTTC.